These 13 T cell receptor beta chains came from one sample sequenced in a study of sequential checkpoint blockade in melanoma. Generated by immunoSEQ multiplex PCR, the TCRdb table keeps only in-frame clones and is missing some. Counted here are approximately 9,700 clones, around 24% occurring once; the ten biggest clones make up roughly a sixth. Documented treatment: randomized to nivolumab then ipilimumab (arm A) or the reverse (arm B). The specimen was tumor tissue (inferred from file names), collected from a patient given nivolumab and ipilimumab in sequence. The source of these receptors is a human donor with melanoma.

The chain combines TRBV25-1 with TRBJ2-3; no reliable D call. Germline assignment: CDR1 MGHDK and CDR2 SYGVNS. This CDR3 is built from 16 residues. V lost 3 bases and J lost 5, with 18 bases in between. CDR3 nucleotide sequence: TGTGCCAGCAGTGACAAGTTAAATGTCAGAGGAGATACGCAGTATTTT. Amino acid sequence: CASSDKLNVRGDTQYF. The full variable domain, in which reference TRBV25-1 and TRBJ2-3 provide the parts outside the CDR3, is EADIYQTPRYLVIGTGKKITLECSQTMGHDKMYWYQQDPGMELHLIHYSYGVNSTEKGDLSSESTVSRIRTEHFPLTLESARPSHTSQYLCASSDKLNVRGDTQYFGPGTRLTVL.

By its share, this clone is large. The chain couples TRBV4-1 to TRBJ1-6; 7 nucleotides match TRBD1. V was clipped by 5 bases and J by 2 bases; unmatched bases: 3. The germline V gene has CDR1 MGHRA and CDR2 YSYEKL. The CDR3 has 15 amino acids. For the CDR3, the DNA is TGCGCCAGCAGCGAACAGGGGACCTATAATTCACCCCTCCACTTT. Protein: CASSEQGTYNSPLHF.

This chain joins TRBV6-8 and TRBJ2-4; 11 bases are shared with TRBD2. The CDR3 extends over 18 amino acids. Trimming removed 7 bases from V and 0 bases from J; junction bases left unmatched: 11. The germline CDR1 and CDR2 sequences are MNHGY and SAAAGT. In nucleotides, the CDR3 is TGTGCCAGCACCCCTCTTAGCGGGGGGGGTGGAGCCAAAAACATTCAGTACTTC. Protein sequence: CASTPLSGGGGAKNIQYF.

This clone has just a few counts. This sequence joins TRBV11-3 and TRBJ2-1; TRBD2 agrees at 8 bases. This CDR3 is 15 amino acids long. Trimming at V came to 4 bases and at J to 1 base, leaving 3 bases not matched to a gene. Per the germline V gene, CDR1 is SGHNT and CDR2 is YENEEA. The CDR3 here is CASSSQRGSYNEQFF. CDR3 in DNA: TGTGCCAGCAGCTCTCAGCGGGGGTCCTACAATGAGCAGTTCTTC.

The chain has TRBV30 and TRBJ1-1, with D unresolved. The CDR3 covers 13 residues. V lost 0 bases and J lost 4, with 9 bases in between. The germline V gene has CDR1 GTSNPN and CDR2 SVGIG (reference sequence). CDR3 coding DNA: TGTGCCTGGAGTGTTTCGGGGAGCACTGAAGCTTTCTTT. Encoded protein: CAWSVSGSTEAFF.

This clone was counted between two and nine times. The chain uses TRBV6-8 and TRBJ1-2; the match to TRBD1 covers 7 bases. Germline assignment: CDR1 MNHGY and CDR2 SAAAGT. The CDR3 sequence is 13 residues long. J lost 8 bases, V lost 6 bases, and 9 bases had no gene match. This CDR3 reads CASRVDRAEGYTF. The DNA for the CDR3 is TGTGCCAGCAGAGTCGACAGGGCTGAGGGCTACACCTTC.

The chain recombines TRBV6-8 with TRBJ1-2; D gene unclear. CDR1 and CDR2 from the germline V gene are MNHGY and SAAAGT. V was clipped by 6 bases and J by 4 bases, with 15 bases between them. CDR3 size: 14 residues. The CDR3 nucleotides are TGTGCCAGCAGAACTACATCCGAGGGCTATGGCTACACCTTC. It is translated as CASRTTSEGYGYTF.

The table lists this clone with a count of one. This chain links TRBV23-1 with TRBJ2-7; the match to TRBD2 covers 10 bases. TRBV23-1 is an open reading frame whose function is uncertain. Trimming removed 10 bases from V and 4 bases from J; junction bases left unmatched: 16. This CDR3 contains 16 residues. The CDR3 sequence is CATRGGLAGVRYEQYF. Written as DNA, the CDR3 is TGCGCCACCAGAGGAGGGCTAGCGGGAGTTCGGTACGAGCAGTACTTC.

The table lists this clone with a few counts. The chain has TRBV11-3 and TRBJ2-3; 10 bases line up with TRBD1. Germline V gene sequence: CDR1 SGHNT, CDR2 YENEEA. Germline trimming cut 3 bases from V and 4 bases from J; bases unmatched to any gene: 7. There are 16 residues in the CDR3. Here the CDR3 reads CASSFRRDRGADTQYF. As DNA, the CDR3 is TGTGCCAGCAGCTTCCGCAGGGACAGGGGTGCAGATACGCAGTATTTT.

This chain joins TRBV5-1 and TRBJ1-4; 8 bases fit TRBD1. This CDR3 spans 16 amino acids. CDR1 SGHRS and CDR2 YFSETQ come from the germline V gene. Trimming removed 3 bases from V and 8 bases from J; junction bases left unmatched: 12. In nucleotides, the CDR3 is TGCGCCAGCAGCTCGCCTGACAGGGGAGTTGGCGAAAAACTGTTTTTT. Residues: CASSSPDRGVGEKLFF.

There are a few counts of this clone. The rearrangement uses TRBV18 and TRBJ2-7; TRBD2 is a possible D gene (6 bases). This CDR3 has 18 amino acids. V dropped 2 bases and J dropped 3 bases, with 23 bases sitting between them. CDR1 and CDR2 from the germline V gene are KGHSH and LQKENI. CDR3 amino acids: CASSPRPGLNPRVYEQYF. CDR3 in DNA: TGTGCCAGCTCACCAAGACCGGGACTCAACCCGAGGGTCTACGAGCAGTACTTC.

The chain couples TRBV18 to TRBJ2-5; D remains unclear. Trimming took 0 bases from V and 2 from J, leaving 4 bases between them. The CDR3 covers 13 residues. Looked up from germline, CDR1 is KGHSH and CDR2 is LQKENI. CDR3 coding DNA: TGTGCCAGCTCACCACCGATACAAGAGACCCAGTACTTC. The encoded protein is CASSPPIQETQYF.

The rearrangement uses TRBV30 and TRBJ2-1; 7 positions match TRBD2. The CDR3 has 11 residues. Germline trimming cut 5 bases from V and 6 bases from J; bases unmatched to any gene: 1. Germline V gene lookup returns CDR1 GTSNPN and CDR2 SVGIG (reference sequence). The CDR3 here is CAWQRGNEQFF. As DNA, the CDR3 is TGTGCCTGGCAGCGGGGCAATGAGCAGTTCTTC.